This TCR beta chain came from a study of Graves' ophthalmopathy and Graves' hyperthyroidism (dated by TCRdb to 2017 to 2018). Context from the whole study: Peripheral blood was collected at initial diagnosis, before any treatment. T-cell repertoires of thyroid tissue and blood were compared in about 6 hyperthyroidism patients. After sampling, hyperthyroidism patients received methimazole starting at 30 mg daily, and ophthalmopathy patients received high-dose intravenous methylprednisolone. To tell Graves' ophthalmopathy apart from Graves' hyperthyroidism, and to predict which patients would progress to ophthalmopathy, the study relied on TCR beta repertoire signatures. The 95 to 100 discovery patients were divided at random into training and test sets in a 7:3 ratio. To explore V-J signatures that distinguish ophthalmopathy from hyperthyroidism, a discovery set of about a hundred patients was enrolled, made up of 40 to 45 with ophthalmopathy and 57 with stable hyperthyroidism. For independent validation, a separate cohort was made up of 18 hyperthyroidism patients plus 17 patients who later progressed from hyperthyroidism to ophthalmopathy. In total, under 150 blood samples were TCR-sequenced: fewer than 50 ophthalmopathy, roughly 77 hyperthyroidism and approximately 17 hyperthyroidism-to-ophthalmopathy patients.

Overall study results and their limits: Most expanded thyroid clonotypes with frequency above 0.001 were also detected in blood, suggesting blood repertoires may reflect the thyroid immune response. Ophthalmopathy was separated from stable hyperthyroidism by the 13-signature model with about 90% sensitivity and just under 84% specificity in cross-validation and with 80%/75% in the test set. In validation, the model predicted ophthalmopathy progression with about 70% sensitivity and 72.22% specificity; roughly 11 predicted patients were CT-confirmed with GO in a median of approximately six months. No statistical method was used to predetermine the sample size, and group allocation was not hidden from the investigators.

Ophthalmopathy patients were characterized by moderately to severely active disease, a Clinical Activity Score of at least 3, a NOSPECS grade of at least 4, and a disease duration under 3 months. Patients with other autoimmune diseases, uncontrolled infections, pregnancy or lactation were excluded. Diagnosis was based on clinical symptoms, serum thyroxine, TRAb, thyroid ultrasound and orbital computed tomography. Using Ficoll-Paque density gradient centrifugation, PBMCs were isolated from about 9.4 ml of fresh peripheral blood. Total RNA was extracted using Trizol reagent, and RNA quality was checked on an Agilent 2100 Bioanalyzer. The CDR3 starts with the cysteine, ends with the phenylalanine, and has 12 residues. CDR3 DNA is the only sequence kept; it has 36 bases, read in frame from the first base. For CDR1 and CDR2, the germline V gene lists MNHEY and SVGAGI. In its sample, this clonotype was seen many times. Its antigen is currently not known. At one boundary the junction diverges from the germline segment, which might be a read error.

For repertoire sequencing, the TCR beta CDR3 regions were amplified from RNA transcripts. The first round was an RT-PCR using HTBI primers with the Qiagen OneStep RT-PCR kit, and this first round was followed by a second-round multiplex PCR, then size selection and purification. The libraries underwent paired-end sequencing with 100 bp reads on an Illumina HiSeq2000. On the study's bioinformatics: SOAPnuke was used to process the reads, throwing out any read that had adapters, had uncalled bases, had a mean Phred below 15, or lacked an exact constant-primer or identifier match. COPE v1.2.5 was used to merge high-quality paired reads. Clonotypes were defined as unique nucleotide sequences and were aligned to IMGT TRB V, D and J references using MiTCR v1.1. Only V-J combinations with frequency above 0.0001 were analysed, covering around 99% of repertoires. For each V-J combination, a TCR clonal expansion and chaos score was defined as F50 clonal expansion divided by the chaos observed in the TCRdist matrix. Welch's t-statistics and random forest were used to reduce features to 13 V-J combinations, which were fed into a naive Bayes classifier. The Morisita-Horn index was used to measure how similar the thyroid and blood repertoires were. TCRdb reprocessed the public reads (quality trimming at Q25 with fastp, clone calling with MiXCR) and kept in-frame beta chains. Rows are unified per CDR3 protein, each entry keeping the most common DNA and genes. TCRdb, not the authors, supplied the V and J calls. In this sample the table shows approximately 500,000 distinct CDR3 sequences, 13% to 15% of which occur a single time. The ten largest clones represent about 10% of the sample.

Sequences were obtained from blood. The origin of this receptor is a woman aged 25 to 39 with Graves' ophthalmopathy. Donor details come from another sample of the same person, matched by shared clones. In this chain, TRBV6-5 is recombined with TRBJ1-2; no D segment can be confidently identified. The sequence in DNA is TGTGTCAGCAGTTCCACGGTTTATGGCTACACCTTC. Translation gives CVSSSTVYGYTF.